This TCR beta chain derives from a study of neurological immune-mediated disorders. Study results and limitations: TCR-beta repertoires seemed private in all groups, with no expanded CDR3 amino acid sequences shared. When repertoires were grouped phylogenetically, those of 18 of 34 multiple sclerosis patients fell into one related-CDR3 cluster, a possible signature.

The CDR3 is made up of 17 amino acids. With V trimmed by 2 bases and J by 8 bases, 17 bases remained unmatched. Germline assignment: CDR1 DFQATT and CDR2 SNEGSKA (reference sequence). The method for making cDNA was 5'RACE, and it used 10-nucleotide random UMIs. The output of every sequencing run exceeded 190 million TCR-beta sequences, derived from 15-18 subjects. TCRdb re-called the 5' RACE reads with MiXCR, one entry per CDR3 protein. Here the sample spans about 66,000 distinct CDR3 sequences, approximately 4.1% being singletons. About this clonotype itself: What it binds is unknown.

The clonotype was recovered from a man aged 25 to 45 with multiple sclerosis. Sequences were obtained from PBMCs. The chain is built from TRBV20-1 and TRBJ1-4; 7 positions agree with TRBD1. CDR3 protein: CSARCHPRDPRGEKLFF. CDR3 bases: TGCAGTGCTAGATGTCACCCGCGGGACCCCAGGGGGGAAAAACTGTTTTTT.